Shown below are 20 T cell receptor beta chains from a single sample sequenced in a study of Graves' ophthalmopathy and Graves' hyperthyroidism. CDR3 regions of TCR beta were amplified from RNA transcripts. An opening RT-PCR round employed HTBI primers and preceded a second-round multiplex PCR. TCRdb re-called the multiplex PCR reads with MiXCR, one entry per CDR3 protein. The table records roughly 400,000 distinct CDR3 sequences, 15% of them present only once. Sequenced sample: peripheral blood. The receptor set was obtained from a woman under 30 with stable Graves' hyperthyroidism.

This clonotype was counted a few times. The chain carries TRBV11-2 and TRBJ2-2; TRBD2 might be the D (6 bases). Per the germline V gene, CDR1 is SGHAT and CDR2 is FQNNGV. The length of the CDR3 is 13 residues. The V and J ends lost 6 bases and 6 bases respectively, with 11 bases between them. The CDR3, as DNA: TGTGCCAGCAGACGACTAGGTGCCGGGGAGCTGTTTTTT. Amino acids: CASRRLGAGELFF.

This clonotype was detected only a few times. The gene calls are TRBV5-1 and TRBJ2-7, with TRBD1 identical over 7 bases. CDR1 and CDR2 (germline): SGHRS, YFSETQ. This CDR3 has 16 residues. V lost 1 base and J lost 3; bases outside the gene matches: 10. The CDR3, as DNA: TGCGCCAGCAGCTTGAGAGGGGACAGAACATTCTACGAGCAGTACTTC. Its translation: CASSLRGDRTFYEQYF.

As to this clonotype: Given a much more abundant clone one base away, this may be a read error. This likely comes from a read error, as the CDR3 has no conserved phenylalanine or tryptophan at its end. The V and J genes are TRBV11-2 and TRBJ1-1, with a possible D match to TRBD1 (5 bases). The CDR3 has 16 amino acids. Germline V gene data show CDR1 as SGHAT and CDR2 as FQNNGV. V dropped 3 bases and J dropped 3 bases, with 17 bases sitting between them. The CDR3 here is CASSFDTGDLDTEAFS. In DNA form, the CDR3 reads TGTGCCAGCAGCTTCGATACGGGGGACTTGGACACTGAAGCTTTCTCT.

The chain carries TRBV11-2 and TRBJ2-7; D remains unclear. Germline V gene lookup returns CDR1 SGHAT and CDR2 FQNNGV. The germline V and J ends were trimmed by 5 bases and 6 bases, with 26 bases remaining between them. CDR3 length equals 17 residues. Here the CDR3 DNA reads TGTGCCAGCAGCCCGTTACTTGGGCGGATAGAACACTGCGAGCAGTACTTC. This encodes CASSPLLGRIEHCEQYF.

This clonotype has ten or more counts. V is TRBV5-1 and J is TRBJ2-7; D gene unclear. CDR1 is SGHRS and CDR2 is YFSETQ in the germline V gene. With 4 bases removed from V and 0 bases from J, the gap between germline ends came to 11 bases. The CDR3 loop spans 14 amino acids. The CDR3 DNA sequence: TGCGCCAGCAGCCAAAACGCTTTCTCCTACGAGCAGTACTTC. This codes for CASSQNAFSYEQYF.

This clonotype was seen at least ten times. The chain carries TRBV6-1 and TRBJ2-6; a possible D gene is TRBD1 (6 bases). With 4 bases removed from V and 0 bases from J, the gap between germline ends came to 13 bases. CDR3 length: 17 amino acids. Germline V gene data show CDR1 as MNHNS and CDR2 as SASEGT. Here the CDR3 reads CASSGGQRISGANVLTF. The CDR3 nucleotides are TGTGCCAGCAGTGGAGGACAGCGGATCTCTGGGGCCAACGTCCTGACTTTC.

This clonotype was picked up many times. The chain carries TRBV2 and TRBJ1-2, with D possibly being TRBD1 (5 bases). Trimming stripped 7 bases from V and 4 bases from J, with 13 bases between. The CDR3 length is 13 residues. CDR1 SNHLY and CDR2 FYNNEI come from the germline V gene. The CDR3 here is CASMAQGIYGYTF. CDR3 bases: TGTGCCAGCATGGCTCAGGGAATCTATGGCTACACCTTC.

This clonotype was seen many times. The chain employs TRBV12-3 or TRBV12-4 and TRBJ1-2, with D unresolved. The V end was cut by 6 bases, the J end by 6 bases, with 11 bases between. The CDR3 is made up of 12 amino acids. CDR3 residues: CASSRGVDGYTF. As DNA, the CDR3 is TGTGCCAGCAGCCGTGGGGTCGATGGCTACACCTTC.

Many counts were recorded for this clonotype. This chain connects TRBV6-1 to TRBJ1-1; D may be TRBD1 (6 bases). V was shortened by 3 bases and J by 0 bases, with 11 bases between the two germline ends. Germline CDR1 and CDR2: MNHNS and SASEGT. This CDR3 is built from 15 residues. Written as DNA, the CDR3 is TGTGCCAGCAGTGAGTTCGACAGGTTGAACACTGAAGCTTTCTTT. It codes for CASSEFDRLNTEAFF.

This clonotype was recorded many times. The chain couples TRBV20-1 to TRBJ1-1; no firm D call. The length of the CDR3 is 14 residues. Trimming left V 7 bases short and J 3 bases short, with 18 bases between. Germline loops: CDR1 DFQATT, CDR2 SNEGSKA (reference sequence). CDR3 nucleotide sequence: TGCAGTGACCAAGAGTGTCTCAATTACACTGAAGCTTTCTTT. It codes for CSDQECLNYTEAFF.

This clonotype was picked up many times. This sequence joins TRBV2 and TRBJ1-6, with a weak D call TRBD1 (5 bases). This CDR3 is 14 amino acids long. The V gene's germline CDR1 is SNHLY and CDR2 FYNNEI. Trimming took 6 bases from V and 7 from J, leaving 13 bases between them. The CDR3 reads CASRPPRGNSPLHF. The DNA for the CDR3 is TGTGCCAGCAGGCCCCCGCGGGGCAATTCACCCCTCCACTTT.

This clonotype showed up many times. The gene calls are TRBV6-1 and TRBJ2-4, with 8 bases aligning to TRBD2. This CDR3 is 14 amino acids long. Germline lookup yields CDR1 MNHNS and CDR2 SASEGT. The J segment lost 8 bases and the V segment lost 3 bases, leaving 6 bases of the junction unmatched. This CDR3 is CASSDRGGADIQYF. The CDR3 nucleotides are TGTGCCAGCAGTGACCGGGGGGGGGCGGACATTCAGTACTTC.

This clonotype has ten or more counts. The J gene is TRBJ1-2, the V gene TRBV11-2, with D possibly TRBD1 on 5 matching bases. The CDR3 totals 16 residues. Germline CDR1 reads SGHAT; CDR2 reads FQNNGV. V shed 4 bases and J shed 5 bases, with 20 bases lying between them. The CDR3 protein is CASSSPRGRVWYGYTF. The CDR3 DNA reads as TGTGCCAGCAGCTCCCCCCGGGGGAGGGTTTGGTATGGCTACACCTTC. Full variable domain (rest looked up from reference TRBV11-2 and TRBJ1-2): EAGVAQSPRYKIIEKRQSVAFWCNPISGHATLYWYQQILGQGPKLLIQFQNNGVVDDSQLPKDRFSAERLKGVDSTLKIQPAKLEDSAVYLCASSSPRGRVWYGYTFGSGTRLTVV.

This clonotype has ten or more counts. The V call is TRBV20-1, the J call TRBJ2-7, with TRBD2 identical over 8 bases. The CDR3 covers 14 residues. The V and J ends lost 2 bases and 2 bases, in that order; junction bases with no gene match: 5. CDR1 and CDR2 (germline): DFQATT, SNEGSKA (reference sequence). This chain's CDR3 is CSARQQRGTYEQYF. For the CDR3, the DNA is TGCAGTGCTAGACAACAGCGGGGGACCTACGAGCAGTACTTC.

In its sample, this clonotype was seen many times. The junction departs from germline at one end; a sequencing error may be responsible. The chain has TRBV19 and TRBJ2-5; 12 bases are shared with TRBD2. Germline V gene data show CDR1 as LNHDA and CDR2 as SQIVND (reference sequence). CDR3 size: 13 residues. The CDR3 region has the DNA TGTGCCAGTAGTATAGGGACTAGCGGGGCACCCGCGTTC. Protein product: CASSIGTSGAPAF.

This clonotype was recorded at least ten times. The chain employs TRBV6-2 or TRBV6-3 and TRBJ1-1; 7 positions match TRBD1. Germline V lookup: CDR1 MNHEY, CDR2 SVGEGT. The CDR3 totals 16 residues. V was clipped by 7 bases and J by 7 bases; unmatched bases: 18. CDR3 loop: CASTLRGHRGWNEAFF. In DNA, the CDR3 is TGTGCCAGCACCCTGAGGGGCCACAGGGGTTGGAATGAAGCTTTCTTT.

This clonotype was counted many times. CDR3 DNA: TGTGCCAGTAGTATAGAGGCAGGGGACTACGAGCAGTACTTC. This translates into CASSIEAGDYEQYF. The chain couples TRBV19 to TRBJ2-7; D possibly corresponds to TRBD1 (6 bases). The germline V gene encodes CDR1 LNHDA and CDR2 SQIVND (reference sequence). V was cut by 0 bases and J by 3 bases, with 9 bases left in between. The CDR3 runs to 14 residues. The complete variable domain, with remaining parts taken from reference TRBV19 and TRBJ2-7, reads DGGITQSPKYLFRKEGQNVTLSCEQNLNHDAMYWYRQDPGQGLRLIYYSQIVNDFQKGDIAEGYSVSREKKESFPLTVTSAQKNPTAFYLCASSIEAGDYEQYFGPGTRLTVT.

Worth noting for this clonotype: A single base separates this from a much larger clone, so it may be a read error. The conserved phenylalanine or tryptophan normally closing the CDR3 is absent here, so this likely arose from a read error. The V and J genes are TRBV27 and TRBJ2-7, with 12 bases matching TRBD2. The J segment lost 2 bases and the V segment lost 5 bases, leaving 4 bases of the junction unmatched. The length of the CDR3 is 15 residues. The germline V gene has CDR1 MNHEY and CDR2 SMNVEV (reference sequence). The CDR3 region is CASSPASGGAYEQYL. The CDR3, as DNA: TGTGCCAGCAGTCCGGCTAGCGGGGGGGCCTACGAGCAGTACTTA.

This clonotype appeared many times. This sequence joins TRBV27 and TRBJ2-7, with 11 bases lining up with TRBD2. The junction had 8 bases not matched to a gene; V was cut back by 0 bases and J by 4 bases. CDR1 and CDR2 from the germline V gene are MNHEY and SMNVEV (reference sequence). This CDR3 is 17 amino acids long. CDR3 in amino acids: CASSLSGVAGGQYEQYF. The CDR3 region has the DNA TGTGCCAGCAGTTTATCGGGCGTAGCGGGGGGGCAATACGAGCAGTACTTC.

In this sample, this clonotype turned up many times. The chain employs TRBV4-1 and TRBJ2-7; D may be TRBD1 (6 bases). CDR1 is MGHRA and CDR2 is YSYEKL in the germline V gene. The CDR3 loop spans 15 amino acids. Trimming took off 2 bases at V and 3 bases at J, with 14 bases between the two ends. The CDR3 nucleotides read TGCGCCAGCAGCCAACAAACCGGGACATTCTACGAGCAGTACTTC. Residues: CASSQQTGTFYEQYF.